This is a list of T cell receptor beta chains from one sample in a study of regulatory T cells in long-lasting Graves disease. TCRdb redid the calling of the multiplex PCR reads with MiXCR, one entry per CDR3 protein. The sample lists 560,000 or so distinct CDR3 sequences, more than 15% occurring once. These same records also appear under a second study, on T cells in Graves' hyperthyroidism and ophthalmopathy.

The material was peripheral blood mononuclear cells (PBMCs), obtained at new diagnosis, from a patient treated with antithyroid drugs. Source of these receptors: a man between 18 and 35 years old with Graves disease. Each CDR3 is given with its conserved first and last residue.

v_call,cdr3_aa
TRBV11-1,CASSLVSGNEQFF
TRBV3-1,CASSQKRVSGANVLTF
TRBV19,CASRAGTATDEQYF
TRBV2,CASLRDRSATNEKLFF
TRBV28,CASSSGQGAANEKLFF
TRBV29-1,CSVAIQGSIYGYTF
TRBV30,CAWRSGNTIYF
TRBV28,CASSGATGAGNTIYF
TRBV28,CASRHTGLAGVYEQYF
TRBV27,CASSSFTEAFF
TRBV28,CASSALQGPYGYTF
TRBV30,CAWSVSRQVLSEQYF
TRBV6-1,CASREGTNYNSPLHF
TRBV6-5,CASSYGATASTDTQYF
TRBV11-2,CASSPQGAGGETQYF
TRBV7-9,CASSPDAGSAGELFF
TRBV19,CASSIAGTSGGETQYF
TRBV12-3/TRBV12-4,CASNQGVTTNTEAFF
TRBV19,CASSYSVAVNQPQHF
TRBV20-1,CSAQENRGSPQPQHF
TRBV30,CAWKQGPRTETQYF
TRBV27,CASRGFGTGSFYEQYF
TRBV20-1,CSARDLGGNEQFF
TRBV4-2,CASSQDSPLSGTTQADTQYF
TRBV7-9,CASSHARGNQPQHF
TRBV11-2,CASSPQGGDGYTF
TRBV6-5,CASSYDRTGDEQYF
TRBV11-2,CASSKDTYTQYF
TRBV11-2,CASSTGQQETQYF
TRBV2,CASSDLQVRQPQHF
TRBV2,CASSEGGGVRGETQYF
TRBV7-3,CASSRDRNSPLHF
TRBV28,CASSLPPISGRARETQYF
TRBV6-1,CASSQGLMNTEAFF
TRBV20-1,CSARDPSGVVYGYTF
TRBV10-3,CAISKGLAGGSYEQYF
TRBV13,CASSLFLGTDTQYF
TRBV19,CASSMELAGTTGELFF
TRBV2,CASGATRLQETQYF
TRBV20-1,CSARKQGVGTGELFF
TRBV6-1,CASSEVRGRRLSNEKLFF
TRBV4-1,CASSQDRWDSNQPQHF
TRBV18,CASSPRQGNQPQHF